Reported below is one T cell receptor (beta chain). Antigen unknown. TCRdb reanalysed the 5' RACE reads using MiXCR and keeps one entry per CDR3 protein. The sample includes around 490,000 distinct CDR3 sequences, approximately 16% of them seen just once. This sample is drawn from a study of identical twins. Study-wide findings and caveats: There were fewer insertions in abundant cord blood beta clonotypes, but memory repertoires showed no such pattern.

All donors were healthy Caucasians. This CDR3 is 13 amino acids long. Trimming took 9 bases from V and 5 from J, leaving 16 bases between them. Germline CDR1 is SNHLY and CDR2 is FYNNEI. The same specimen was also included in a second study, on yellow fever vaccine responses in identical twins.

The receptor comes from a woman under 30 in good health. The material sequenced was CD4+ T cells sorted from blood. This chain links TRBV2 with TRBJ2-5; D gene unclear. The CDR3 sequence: CASRLEHGETQYF. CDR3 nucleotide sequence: TGTGCCAGTAGGTTAGAGCATGGGGAGACCCAGTACTTC.